This T cell receptor beta chain was sequenced during a study of shared clonotypes between healthy human individuals. For the study at large: The cohort comprised a couple of women and a few men. Their ages spanned 18 to 49 years.

The CDR3 length is 14 residues. Between the trimmed V and J ends, which lost 8 bases and 1 base, there was a span of 13 bases. Germline assignment: CDR1 SGHNT and CDR2 YENEEA. Study results and caveats: Generally, estimated richness proved larger in naive subsets than it did in memory subsets.

On this clone: Its antigen is as yet unknown.

Assay: immunoSEQ multiplex PCR; the TCRdb copy retains only in-frame clones and omits some. The repertoire holds 1,100,000 or so clones, with approximately 80% as singletons. CD45RA-negative memory and CD45RA+ naive subsets were split from the CD4+ cells. The clonotype comes from a man aged 18 to 30 in good health. Some clones in this sample may be carry-over from other donors' samples. The gene calls are TRBV11-3 and TRBJ2-3; TRBD2 might be the D (6 bases). Sequenced input: memory CD4+ T cells from PBMCs. Subset meaning: CD45RA-negative fraction. Written as DNA, the CDR3 is TGTGCCAGCTTGGGGGGTTTTGGCACAGATACGCAGTATTTT. Its translation is CASLGGFGTDTQYF.